This T cell receptor (beta chain) was found in a study of shared clonotypes between healthy human individuals (dated by TCRdb to 2018 to 2021). For the study in its entirety: A few men and a couple of women, aged 18 to 49 years, made up the cohort. Per donor, three plates each were used for CD4 naive and CD4 memory, two for CD8 naive, and one for CD8 memory. To estimate repertoire size and how much clonotype sharing occurs between individuals, the study deeply sequenced the blood TCR repertoires of five healthy adults. To increase sequencing depth and limit assay-specific biases, different laboratories used diverse techniques to prepare libraries and sequence TCR repertoires. Between about 0.94 and 8.9 billion PBMCs per donor were obtained by leukapheresis.

Study-level results and caveats: Based on pairwise subsampling, the degree of clonotype sharing among donors was expected to be affected by sequencing depth. The genetic and exposure-history diversity represented was limited by the small number of donors. When several donors were compared, the shared fraction of clonotypes was about 5.5% for naive CD4, roughly 3.3% for naive CD8, 2.3% for memory CD4, and around 0.4% for memory CD8. Even with the large sequencing depth, rarefaction of the sorted-subset datasets indicated that sequencing was incomplete. Naive subsets generally had larger estimated clonotype richness than memory subsets did. Clonotypes shared by all four sorted-subset donors showed higher generation probabilities than non-shared clonotypes. Sampling was restricted to blood, and TCR repertoires in tissue are likely to differ from TCR repertoires in blood.

This clone came up a few times. What this receptor recognizes is not known. The input lacks base qualities; no much larger clone sits a single base away. The sample has other DNA sequences that encode this CDR3 too. TCR CDR3 regions were amplified from genomic DNA by multiplex PCR using the deep immunoSEQ assay. Extracted genomic DNA from each cell subset was spread evenly across all wells of several immunoSEQ 96-well plates, with each plate serving as a replicate. For sorted subsets, about 210 ng of genomic DNA, equivalent to around 31,000 T cell genomes, went into each replicate PCR. Purified libraries were quantified with a Qubit 3.0 fluorometer, sized on a Bioanalyzer 2100, and re-quantified with the KAPA Library Quantification kit. Every immunoSEQ 96-well plate was sequenced on a separate single-read 150-cycle Illumina NextSeq 550 flow cell. In the source study's methods: Because the immunoSEQ output held only junctional sequences and lacked quality scores, the filtering could not match the filtering applied to full-length reads. To assign V/J genes and CDR3, sequences were annotated using PyIR, a Python wrapper for IgBLAST v1.9, with IMGT germline references. Reads with weak V/J assignments (E-value above 1e-6), missing CDR3, stop codons, out-of-frame junctions, or ambiguous translated residues were removed. V3J clonotypes were defined as sequences sharing the same inferred V gene, J gene, and CDR3 amino acid sequence. The percentage overlap between two repertoires was calculated by dividing the number of shared unique clonotypes by the size of the smaller repertoire. RTK rarefaction, the Chao1 estimator, and Recon v2.1 estimates of unobserved clonotypes were used to assess repertoire richness. For all TCRbeta clonotypes obtained by the gDNA method from a handful of donors, generation probabilities were computed with OLGA. In its TCRdb copy, this immuneACCESS table keeps in-frame sequences only and misses some clones. Where compared with another copy, unresolved V genes explain less than half of these, and the others have no known cause. V and J calls and clone size are given by that table; D and trimming were obtained from the DNA. The sample table contains 640,000 or so clones; only one count was recorded for 72% of them. In total, the top ten clones hold approximately 1.8% of the sample.

The donors were healthy, HIV-negative adults who had no recently reported acute infections or vaccinations. Only Caucasian adults living in Nashville, Tennessee, USA were represented among the donors. Magnetic negative selection was used to enrich CD4+ T cells, after which naive cells were positively selected on CD45RA and the negative fraction became the memory subset. After blood collection by leukapheresis, PBMCs were isolated using Ficoll-Histopaque density gradient centrifugation and then cryopreserved in the vapor phase of liquid nitrogen. Analytical flow cytometry was used to check the purity and quantity of each magnetically sorted T cell population. Genomic DNA was isolated from each sorted fraction and quantified by UV absorbance on a Nanodrop 2000c. From cysteine to phenylalanine, the CDR3 is 15 amino acids long. The CDR3 DNA has 45 bases and is translated from base 1. Compared with germline, V lacks 2 bases and J lacks 7 bases; bases without a gene match: 7. Based on the germline V gene, the CDR1 and CDR2 sequences are SGHRS and YFSETQ.

This TCR was sampled from a woman in her twenties or thirties in good health. The chain couples TRBV5-1 to TRBJ2-1, and 9 junction bases match TRBD1. Sequenced sample: memory CD4+ T cells sorted from blood. The cell subset or site tag for this specimen amounts to: CD45RA-negative fraction. Here the CDR3 is given as CASSLGDRDNNEQFF. The DNA sequence reads TGCGCCAGCAGCTTAGGGGACAGGGATAATAATGAGCAGTTCTTC.